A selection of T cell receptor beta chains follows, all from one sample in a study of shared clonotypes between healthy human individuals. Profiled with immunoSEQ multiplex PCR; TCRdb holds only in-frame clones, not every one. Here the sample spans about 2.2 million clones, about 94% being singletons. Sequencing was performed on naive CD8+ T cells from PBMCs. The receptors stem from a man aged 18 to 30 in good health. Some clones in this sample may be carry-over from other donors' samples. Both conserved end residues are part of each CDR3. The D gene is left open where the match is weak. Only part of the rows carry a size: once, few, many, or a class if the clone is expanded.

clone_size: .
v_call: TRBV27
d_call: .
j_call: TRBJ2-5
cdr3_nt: TGTGCCAGCAGTTATGAGACCCAGTACTTC
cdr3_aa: CASSYETQYF

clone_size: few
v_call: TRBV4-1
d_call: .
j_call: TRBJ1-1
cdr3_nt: TGCGCCAGCAGCCAAGGCTACACGGCTTTCTTT
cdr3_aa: CASSQGYTAFF

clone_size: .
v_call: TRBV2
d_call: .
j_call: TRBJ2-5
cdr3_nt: TGTGCCAGCAGCGGGACCGTCAGCTTTGTTGGAGGGGAGACCCAGTACTTC
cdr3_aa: CASSGTVSFVGGETQYF

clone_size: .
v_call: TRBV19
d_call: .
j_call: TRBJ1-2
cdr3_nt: TGTGCCAGTAGCTGGATCGACTATGGCTACACCTTC
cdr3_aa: CASSWIDYGYTF

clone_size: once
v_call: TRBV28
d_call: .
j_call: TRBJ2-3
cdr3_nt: TGTGCCAGCAGTTTAAAGTTTGTGGCAGCCACAGATACGCAGTATTTT
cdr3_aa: CASSLKFVAATDTQYF

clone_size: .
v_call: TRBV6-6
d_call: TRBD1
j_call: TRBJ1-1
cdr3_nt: TGTGCCACTACTCGGGACAGGGGGGTGGACACTGAAGCTTTCTTT
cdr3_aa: CATTRDRGVDTEAFF

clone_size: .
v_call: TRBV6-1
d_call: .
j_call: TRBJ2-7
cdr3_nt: TGTGCCAGCAGTGAAACCGTCGGGGCAGGGCTATCGGGAGAGCAGTACTTC
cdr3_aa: CASSETVGAGLSGEQYF

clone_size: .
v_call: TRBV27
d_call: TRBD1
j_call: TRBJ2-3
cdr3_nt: TGTGCCAGCAGTGACCCCACTCAGGGGGTCACAGATACGCAGTATTTT
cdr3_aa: CASSDPTQGVTDTQYF

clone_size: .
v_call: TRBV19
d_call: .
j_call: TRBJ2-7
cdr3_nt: TGTGCCAGTAGCGCACGTACAGGGATTAGCTCCTACGAGCAGTACTTC
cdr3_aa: CASSARTGISSYEQYF

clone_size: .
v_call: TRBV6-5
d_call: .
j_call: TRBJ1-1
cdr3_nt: TGTGCCAGCAGTTACCAGGGTGAAGCTTTCTTT
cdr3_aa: CASSYQGEAFF

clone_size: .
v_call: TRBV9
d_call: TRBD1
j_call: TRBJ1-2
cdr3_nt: TGTGCCAGCAGCGGGACGACAGGGGGAAATGGCTACACCTTC
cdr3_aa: CASSGTTGGNGYTF

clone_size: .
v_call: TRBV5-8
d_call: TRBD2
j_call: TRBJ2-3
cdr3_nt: TGTGCCAGCAGCCGCGGGACTAGCGGAACAGATACGCAGTATTTT
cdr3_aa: CASSRGTSGTDTQYF

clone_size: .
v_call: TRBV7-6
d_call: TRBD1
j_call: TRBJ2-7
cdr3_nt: TGTGCCAGCAGCCCCAGGGGGTTGTACGAGCAGTACTTC
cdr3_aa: CASSPRGLYEQYF

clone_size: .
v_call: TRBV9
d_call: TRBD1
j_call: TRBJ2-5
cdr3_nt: TGTGCCAGCAGCCTAAACAGGGGAGAGACCCAGTACTTC
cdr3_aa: CASSLNRGETQYF

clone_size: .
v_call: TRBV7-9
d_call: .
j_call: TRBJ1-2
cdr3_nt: TGTGCCAGCAGCTTAGGGACTGCCCATGGCTACACCTTC
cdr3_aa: CASSLGTAHGYTF

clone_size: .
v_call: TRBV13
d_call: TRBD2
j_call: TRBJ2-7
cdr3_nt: TGTGCCAGCAGTATAATATCCGGGACTAGCGGTTCCTACGAGCAGTACTTC
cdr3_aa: CASSIISGTSGSYEQYF

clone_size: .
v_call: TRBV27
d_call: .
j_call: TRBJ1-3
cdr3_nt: TGTGCCAGCAGACAGACAGACTCTGGAAACACCATATATTTT
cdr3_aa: CASRQTDSGNTIYF

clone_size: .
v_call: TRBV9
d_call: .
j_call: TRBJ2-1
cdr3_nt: TGTGCCAGCAGCGGATACAATGAGCAGTTCTTC
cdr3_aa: CASSGYNEQFF

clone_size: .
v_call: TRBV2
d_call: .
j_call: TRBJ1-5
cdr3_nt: TGTGCCAGCCTCGGCAGGGGAGCTCAGCCCCAGCATTTT
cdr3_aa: CASLGRGAQPQHF

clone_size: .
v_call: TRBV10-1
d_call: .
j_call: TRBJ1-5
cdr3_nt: TGCGCCAACAAAATAGGGAATCCAAAAGAGATAGCAGGTGTGAGCAATCAGCCCCAGCATTTT
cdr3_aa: CANKIGNPKEIAGVSNQPQHF

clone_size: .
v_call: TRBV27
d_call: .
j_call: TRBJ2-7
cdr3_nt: TGTGCCAGCAGCGCCGGGACATTGGCCTACGAGCAGTACTTC
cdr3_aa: CASSAGTLAYEQYF

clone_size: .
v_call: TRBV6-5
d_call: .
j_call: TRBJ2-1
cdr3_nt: TGTGCCAGCAGTTACTCCCATGAGCAGTTCTTC
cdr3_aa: CASSYSHEQFF

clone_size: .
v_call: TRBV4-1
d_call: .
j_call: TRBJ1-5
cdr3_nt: TGCGCCAGCAGCCAAGCAGGGAATAATCAGCCCCAGCATTTT
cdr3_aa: CASSQAGNNQPQHF

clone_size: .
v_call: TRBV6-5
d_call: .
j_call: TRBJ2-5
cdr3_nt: TGTGCCAGCAGCCAAAACGGGGGTCAAGAGACCCAGTACTTC
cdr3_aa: CASSQNGGQETQYF

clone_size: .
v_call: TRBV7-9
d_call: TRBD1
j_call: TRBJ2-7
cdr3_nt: TGTGCCAGCAGTTCGGACAGGGGGTCGAGGGAGCAGTACTTC
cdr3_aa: CASSSDRGSREQYF

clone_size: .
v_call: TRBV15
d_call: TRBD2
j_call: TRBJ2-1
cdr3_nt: TGTGCCACGTCCTCGGCGGGAGGGTGGAATGAGCAGTTCTTC
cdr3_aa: CATSSAGGWNEQFF

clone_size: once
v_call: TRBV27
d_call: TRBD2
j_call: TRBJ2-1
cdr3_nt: TGTGCCAGCAGTTTATCGAAGGCTAGCGGGATTTACAATGAGCAGTTCTTC
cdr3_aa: CASSLSKASGIYNEQFF

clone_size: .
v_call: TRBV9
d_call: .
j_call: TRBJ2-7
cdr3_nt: TGTGCCAGCAGCGTAGGCTCTGCTGGCGAGCAGTACTTC
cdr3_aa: CASSVGSAGEQYF

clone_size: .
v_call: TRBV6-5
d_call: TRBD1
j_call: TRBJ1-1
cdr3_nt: TGTGCCAGCAGTTATGGGACAGGAGCTGAAGCTTTCTTT
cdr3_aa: CASSYGTGAEAFF

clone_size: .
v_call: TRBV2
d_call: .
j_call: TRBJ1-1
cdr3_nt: TGTGCCAGCCACCGGCGCGCGGGGATGAACACTGAAGCTTTCTTT
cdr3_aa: CASHRRAGMNTEAFF

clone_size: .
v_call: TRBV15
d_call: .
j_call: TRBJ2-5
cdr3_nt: TGTGCCACCAGCAGAGTAAGGGGGAGCCGTAGAGAGACCCAGTACTTC
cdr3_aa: CATSRVRGSRRETQYF

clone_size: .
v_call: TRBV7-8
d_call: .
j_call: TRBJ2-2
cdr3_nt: TGTGCCAGCAGCTTAAAGCGGAGACCGAACACCGGGGAGCTGTTTTTT
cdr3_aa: CASSLKRRPNTGELFF

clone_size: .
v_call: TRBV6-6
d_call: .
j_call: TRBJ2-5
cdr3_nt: TGTGCCAGCAGTTCATTCGGCCTCGGGCAAGAGACCCAGTACTTC
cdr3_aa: CASSSFGLGQETQYF

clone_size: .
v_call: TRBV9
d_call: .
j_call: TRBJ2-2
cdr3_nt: TGTGCCAGCAGCGTAGCTAGCGCCACCGGGGAGCTGTTTTTT
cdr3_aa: CASSVASATGELFF

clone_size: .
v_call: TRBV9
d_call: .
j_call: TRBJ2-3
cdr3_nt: TGTGCCAGCAGCGAGTATGGGACAGATACGCAGTATTTT
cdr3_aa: CASSEYGTDTQYF

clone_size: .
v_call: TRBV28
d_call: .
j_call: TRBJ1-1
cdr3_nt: TGTGCCAGCAGCGTTAAGTCACGGGCTGAAGCTTTCTTT
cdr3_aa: CASSVKSRAEAFF